The source of this T cell receptor (beta chain) is a study of T-cell memory formation after mild COVID-19. This clonotype appeared a few times. Antigen unknown. The authors produced TCR alpha and TCR beta cDNA libraries with sample barcodes and UMIs by 5'RACE using constant-segment primers. MiXCR was run by TCRdb on the 5' RACE reads, yielding one entry per CDR3 protein. The profile shows fewer than 650,000 distinct CDR3 sequences, roughly 17% of them singletons. CDR1 is MGHRA and CDR2 is YSYEKL in the germline V gene. The V gene lost 2 bases and the J gene lost 2 bases, with 13 bases spanning the gap. The CDR3 loop spans 15 amino acids. General study findings and limits: Mainly in CM and EM were contracting CD4+ clones; CD8+ were in EMRA. Confirmation was lacking for SARS-CoV-2 specificity of second-wave clones that peaked on day 37. Clones shrinking from day 15 to 85 showed even CD4/CD8 mixes; later expanders tilted CD4+.

This TCR was recovered from an adult woman who had mild COVID-19 (a few samples of this study predate the infection). Cell type and time point are not known. Specimen: PBMCs or a T cell subset sorted from them (not recorded which). This sequence joins TRBV4-1 and TRBJ2-7, with D tentatively TRBD1 (6 bases). For the CDR3, the DNA is TGCGCCAGCAGCCAATCCCAGGGGACCACCTACGAGCAGTACTTC. It codes for CASSQSQGTTYEQYF.